This TCR beta chain was recovered during a study of patients and donors after allogeneic stem cell transplantation. TCRdb reanalysed the RT-PCR reads using MiXCR and keeps one entry per CDR3 protein. The data contain about a million distinct CDR3 sequences, 15% to 20% of them singletons. Per the germline V gene, CDR1 is MNHEY and CDR2 is SVGEGT. This CDR3 has 14 amino acids. The chain recombines TRBV6-2 or TRBV6-3 with TRBJ2-2, with a weak D call TRBD1 (6 bases). Sample: blood, either unsorted or a sorted T cell fraction (not recorded which). This receptor was identified in a human donor who was either an allogeneic HSCT recipient or a stem cell or donor lymphocyte infusion donor (not recorded which). It is not recorded whose cells these are; they may come from a transplant donor. Written as DNA, the CDR3 is TGTGCTACCGCCTGGACAGCGAACACCGGGGAGCTGTTTTTT. It yields the protein CATAWTANTGELFF.